These T cell receptor beta chains were read from a single sample in a study of blood T cell repertoires in COVID-19. This table comes from immunoSEQ multiplex PCR, and its TCRdb copy is limited to in-frame clones, with some not included. The repertoire holds over 80,000 clones, with about 88% as singletons. Sequenced material: peripheral blood. The receptors come from a man in his fifties with acute or convalescent COVID-19. Both conserved end residues are part of each CDR3. Fields, in order: D gene, V gene, clone size, J gene, CDR3 protein, CDR3 DNA. D genes are given only for firm matches. Some rows mark clone size as missing; the rest say once, few, many or name a class of expanded clone.

>TRBD1|TRBV14|-|TRBJ1-2
CASSRDRAYGYTF
TGTGCCAGCAGCCGCGACAGGGCCTATGGCTACACCTTC
>-|TRBV9|-|TRBJ1-2
CASSEGGRLGYGYTF
TGTGCCAGCAGCGAGGGGGGGCGGCTGGGCTATGGCTACACCTTC
>-|TRBV3-1/TRBV3-2|-|TRBJ2-4
CASSRVSTVRRVAKNIQYF
TGTGCCAGCAGCCGAGTTTCCACAGTTAGAAGAGTGGCCAAAAACATTCAGTACTTC
>TRBD2|TRBV18|-|TRBJ2-3
CASSPLAGGLADTQYF
TGTGCCAGCTCACCGCTAGCGGGGGGGCTTGCAGATACGCAGTATTTT
>-|TRBV2|-|TRBJ1-5
CASSEGTYNQPQHF
TGTGCCAGCAGTGAGGGCACGTACAATCAGCCCCAGCATTTT
>-|TRBV28|-|TRBJ2-1
CASSPQTGRLEGEQFF
TGTGCCAGCAGTCCACAGACAGGTAGGCTAGAGGGTGAGCAGTTCTTC
>TRBD1|TRBV25-1|once|TRBJ1-1
CASTPTGGLGSAFF
TGTGCCAGCACCCCTACAGGGGGCCTCGGTTCAGCTTTCTTT
>-|TRBV6-5|-|TRBJ2-5
CASPRVTVGTQYF
TGTGCCAGCCCCCGGGTGACGGTGGGGACCCAGTACTTC
>-|TRBV3-1/TRBV3-2|-|TRBJ1-2
CASSPLGGDGYTF
TGTGCCAGCAGCCCCTTGGGAGGGGATGGCTACACCTTC
>TRBD1|TRBV19|-|TRBJ2-7
CASSIIPGGGKKGYEQYF
TGTGCCAGTAGTATCATCCCAGGGGGCGGTAAAAAGGGTTACGAGCAGTACTTC
>-|TRBV12-3/TRBV12-4|once|TRBJ2-7
CASTTRGYEQYF
TGTGCCAGCACCACACGGGGGTACGAGCAGTACTTC
>TRBD1|TRBV10-1|-|TRBJ2-2
CASSGRTGRFNTGELFF
TGCGCCAGCAGTGGACGGACAGGGCGGTTCAACACCGGGGAGCTGTTTTTT
>-|TRBV7-8|-|TRBJ1-5
CASSLASSQGSNQPQHF
TGTGCCAGCAGCTTAGCTTCCTCCCAGGGGAGCAATCAGCCCCAGCATTTT
>TRBD1|TRBV27|-|TRBJ2-3
CASSPRDRGLADTQYF
TGTGCCAGCAGTCCCCGGGACAGGGGGCTTGCAGATACGCAGTATTTT
>TRBD1|TRBV4-1|-|TRBJ1-4
CASSQGQGADEKLFF
TGCGCCAGCAGCCAGGGACAGGGGGCAGATGAAAAACTGTTTTTT
>TRBD1|TRBV7-2|-|TRBJ1-1
CASSQQGRSTEAFF
TGTGCCAGCAGCCAACAGGGGCGGAGCACTGAAGCTTTCTTT
>-|TRBV25-1|-|TRBJ1-2
CASSVTLHRDIYGYTF
TGTGCCAGCAGTGTGACATTACACCGGGACATCTATGGCTACACCTTC
>TRBD1|TRBV15|-|TRBJ2-7
CATSRRQGSYEQYF
TGTGCCACCAGCAGGAGACAGGGCTCCTACGAGCAGTACTTC
>-|TRBV9|-|TRBJ2-7
CASSPPDIYEQYF
TGTGCCAGCAGCCCCCCCGACATCTACGAGCAGTACTTC
>-|TRBV3-1/TRBV3-2|-|TRBJ1-1
CASSHPPSGDEAFF
TGTGCCAGCAGCCACCCCCCGTCGGGGGACGAAGCTTTCTTT
>-|TRBV27|once|TRBJ1-2
CASSSARGDYGYTF
TGTGCCAGCAGTTCGGCGCGGGGGGACTATGGCTACACCTTC
>-|TRBV19|once|TRBJ1-4
CASSARLGGGLEKLFF
TGTGCCAGTAGTGCCCGCCTCGGGGGTGGTTTAGAAAAACTGTTTTTT
>-|TRBV25-1|-|TRBJ1-6
CASSEVRNSPLHF
TGTGCCAGCAGTGAAGTCCGGAATTCACCCCTCCACTTT
>-|TRBV28|few|TRBJ1-5
CASSWGTLNQPQHF
TGTGCCAGCAGTTGGGGGACACTCAATCAGCCCCAGCATTTT
>TRBD2|TRBV2|-|TRBJ2-3
CASRVGLAGGQDTQYF
TGTGCCAGCAGGGTAGGACTAGCGGGGGGGCAAGATACGCAGTATTTT
>TRBD2|TRBV29-1|-|TRBJ2-5
CSGRLAGSRETQYF
TGCAGCGGACGACTAGCGGGAAGTCGGGAGACCCAGTACTTC
>-|TRBV14|-|TRBJ2-5
CASSRGQRRETQYF
TGTGCCAGCAGCCGAGGACAGAGGCGAGAGACCCAGTACTTC